This T cell receptor (beta chain) is drawn from a study of CD8 T cells in ankylosing spondylitis. Findings of the study overall: Reactive arthritis synovial fluid and blood were previously reported to contain some motif variants. Among TCR beta sequences, a motif of fewer than 10 highly homologous variants appeared characteristic of ankylosing spondylitis blood.

In the case of this clonotype: The antigen is undetermined.

5'-RACE, quantitative and with molecular barcodes, yielded the TCR beta libraries. One entry per CDR3 protein results from TCRdb running MiXCR on the 5' RACE reads. The sample has 200,000 or so distinct CDR3 sequences; 10% to 15% are singletons. Germline V CDR1 and CDR2: MDHEN, SYDVKM. The V and J ends lost 2 bases and 8 bases, in that order; junction bases with no gene match: 13. The CDR3 extends over 18 amino acids. The chain couples TRBV28 to TRBJ2-1; the match to TRBD2 covers 12 bases. The source of this sequence is a female donor with ankylosing spondylitis or in good health (not recorded which). Sequenced: blood, either unsorted or a sorted T cell fraction (not recorded which). The CDR3 DNA sequence: TGTGCCAGCAGTTTACTAACCCAAACTAGCGGGAGGAGTTATGAGCAGTTCTTC. As protein: CASSLLTQTSGRSYEQFF.